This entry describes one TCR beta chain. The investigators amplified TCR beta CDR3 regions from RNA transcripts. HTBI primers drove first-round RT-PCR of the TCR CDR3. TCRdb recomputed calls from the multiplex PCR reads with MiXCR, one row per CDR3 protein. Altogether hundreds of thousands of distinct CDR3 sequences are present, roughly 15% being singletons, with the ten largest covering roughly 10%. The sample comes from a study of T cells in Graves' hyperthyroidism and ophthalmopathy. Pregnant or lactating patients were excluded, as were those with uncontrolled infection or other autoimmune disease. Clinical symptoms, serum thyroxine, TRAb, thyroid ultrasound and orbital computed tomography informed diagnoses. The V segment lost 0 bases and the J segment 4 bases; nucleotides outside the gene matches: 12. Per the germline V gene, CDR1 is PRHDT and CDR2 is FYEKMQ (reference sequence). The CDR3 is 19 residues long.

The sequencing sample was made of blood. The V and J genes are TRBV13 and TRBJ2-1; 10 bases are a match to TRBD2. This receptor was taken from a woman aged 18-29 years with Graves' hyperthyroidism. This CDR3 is CASSLGLPTGLAAYNEQFF. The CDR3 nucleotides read TGTGCCAGCAGCTTAGGCCTACCTACCGGACTAGCGGCTTACAATGAGCAGTTCTTC.